This T cell receptor (beta chain) was sequenced for a study of beta chain features in type 1 diabetes (dated by TCRdb to the late 2010s). Regarding the research as a whole: No differences in mean age, gender distribution, total cell number or subset yield were found between patients and healthy donors. A total of 90 million to 140 million sorted cells were examined across all samples, and RNA yield correlated strongly with the number of cells per subset. The study compared TCRB repertoires of sorted circulating CD4+ T cell subsets between recently diagnosed type 1 diabetes patients and matched healthy donors. Regulatory and stem cell-like memory subsets were isolated from only 8 patients and 8 healthy donors, whereas naive and central memory subsets came from all 28 donors.

This clone was seen more than once but under ten times. Its specific antigen is unknown. Nothing much larger sits one base from this clone, and base qualities are not available. The entire amount of isolated RNA was reverse transcribed using the High Capacity cDNA Reverse Transcription Kit, so the sequenced TCRB transcripts were expressed ones. For stem cell-like memory T cell samples, survey-depth immunoSEQ sequencing was used, averaging approximately 1 million total reads per sample. Sorted cells were lysed in RLT buffer and RNA was extracted with DNase-treated RNeasy Micro or Mini kits, depending on cell number. To prevent cross-contamination, each cell subset was processed individually, whereas patient and healthy donor samples were processed jointly. Using the immunoSEQ multiplex PCR, TCRB sequences were amplified from cDNA into 87-bp fragments spanning the CDR3 region. Amplicons were sequenced on the Illumina HiSeq platform. Per the authors' processing: PCR bias was corrected computationally using synthetic template baselines, and reads within Hamming distance 2 were collapsed, with unmergeable singletons discarded. By aligning reads against IMGT, V, D and J genes, CDR3 length, and insertions or deletions at six rearrangement sites were assigned. Within each subset, clonotype counts were normalized to the number of sorted cells before true diversity and Gini coefficients were calculated with the tcR R package. The overlap coefficient, calculated on TCRB nucleotide sequences, was used to measure repertoire sharing. In its TCRdb copy, this immuneACCESS table keeps in-frame sequences only and misses some clones. Where compared with another copy, unresolved V genes explain less than half of these, and the others have no known cause. V, J and clone size derive from that table, while D and trimming were established from the DNA sequence. In this sample the table shows some 23,000 clones, under 70% of which occur a single time. 0.9% to 1.4% of the sample is held by the ten biggest clonotypes.

CDR1 SGHTA and CDR2 FQGNSA are derived from the germline V gene. The CDR3 spans 16 residues, from the cysteine through the phenylalanine. Only CDR3 DNA is held: 48 bases, read in frame from base 1. Trimming removed 7 bases from V and 5 bases from J; the gene matches leave 16 bases unexplained. Points the paper makes about the study in general: Because the HLA sub-analyses included only small numbers of individuals, any influence of HLA type on TCRB rearrangement was left unresolved. Because cDNA rather than genomic DNA was sequenced, highly expressing activated cells could have been over-represented, although no difference in activation and CD3 levels was found between groups. At VDJ recombination sites, type 1 diabetes patients had fewer insertions and more deleted nucleotides, which implies abnormalities in thymic rearrangement. In all four CD4+ subsets, TCRB CDR3 length was moderately but significantly shorter in type 1 diabetes patients. Naive, central memory and regulatory TCRB repertoires appeared to be more alike among patients than among healthy donors. Shorter templates might be favored by PCR, yet because patient and control samples were amplified and corrected together, any such skew would affect both groups equally.

A single peripheral blood draw of around 120 mL on average was collected from each donor into heparinised tubes. A BD FACSAria II was used to sort naive, central memory, regulatory and stem cell-like memory CD4+ T cells with a panel that included CD45RO, CCR7, CD25, CD127, CD95 and CD27. Every sorted population had a purity above 95%. Right away, PBMCs were isolated by Lymphoprep density gradient centrifugation and were stained directly, with no culture step. Samples were stained and sorted in pairs, with one healthy donor and one patient per experiment, so that batch effects were minimized. The rearranged segments are TRBV7-2 and TRBJ1-1; 7 bases in the junction line up with TRBD1. The receptor was derived from a woman in her 40s with type 1 diabetes. The sample comprised stem cell memory CD4+ T cells from blood. Explained via the paper, the cell subset or site label denotes: stem cell-like memory CD4+ T cells. The nucleotides are TGTGCCAGCACCATCGGAGGGGGCTGGGTGGGTACTGAAGCTTTCTTT. It codes for CASTIGGGWVGTEAFF.